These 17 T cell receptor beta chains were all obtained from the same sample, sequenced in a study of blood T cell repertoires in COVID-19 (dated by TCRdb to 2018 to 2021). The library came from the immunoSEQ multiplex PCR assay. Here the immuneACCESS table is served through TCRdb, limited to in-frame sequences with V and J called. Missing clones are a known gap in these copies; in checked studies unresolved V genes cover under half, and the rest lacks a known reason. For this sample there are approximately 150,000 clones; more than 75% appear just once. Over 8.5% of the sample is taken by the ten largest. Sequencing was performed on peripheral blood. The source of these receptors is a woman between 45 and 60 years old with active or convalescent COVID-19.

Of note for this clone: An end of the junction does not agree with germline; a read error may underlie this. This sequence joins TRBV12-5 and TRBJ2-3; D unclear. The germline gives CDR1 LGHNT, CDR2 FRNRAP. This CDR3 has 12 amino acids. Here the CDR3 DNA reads TGTGCTAGTGGTTTCGACTCGTATACGCCGTATTTT. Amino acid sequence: CASGFDSYTPYF.

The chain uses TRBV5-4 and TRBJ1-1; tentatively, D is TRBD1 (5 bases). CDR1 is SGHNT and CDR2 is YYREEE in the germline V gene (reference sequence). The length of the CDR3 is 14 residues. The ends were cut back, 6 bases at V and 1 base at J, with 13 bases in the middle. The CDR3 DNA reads TGTGCCAGCACCGAGTGGGGCCAGAACACTGAAGCTTTCTTT. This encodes CASTEWGQNTEAFF.

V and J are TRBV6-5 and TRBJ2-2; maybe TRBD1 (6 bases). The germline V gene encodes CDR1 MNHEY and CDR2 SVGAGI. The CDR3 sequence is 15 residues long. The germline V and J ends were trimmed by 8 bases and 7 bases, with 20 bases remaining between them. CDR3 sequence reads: CASLTLGGKGGELFF. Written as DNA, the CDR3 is TGTGCCAGCCTAACCCTAGGGGGAAAGGGCGGGGAGCTGTTTTTT.

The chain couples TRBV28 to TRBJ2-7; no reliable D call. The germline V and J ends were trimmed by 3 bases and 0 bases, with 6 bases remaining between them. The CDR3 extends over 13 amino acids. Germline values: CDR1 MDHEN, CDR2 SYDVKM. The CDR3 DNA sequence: TGTGCCAGCAGTTTCATGAGCTCCTACGAGCAGTACTTC. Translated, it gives CASSFMSSYEQYF.

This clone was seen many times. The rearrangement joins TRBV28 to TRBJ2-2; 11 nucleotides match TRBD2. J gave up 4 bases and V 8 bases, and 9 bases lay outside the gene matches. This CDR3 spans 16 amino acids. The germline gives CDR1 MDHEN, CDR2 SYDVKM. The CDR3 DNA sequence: TGTGCCAGCCGCACTAGCGGGAGTGGAAGCACCGGGGAGCTGTTTTTT. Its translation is CASRTSGSGSTGELFF.

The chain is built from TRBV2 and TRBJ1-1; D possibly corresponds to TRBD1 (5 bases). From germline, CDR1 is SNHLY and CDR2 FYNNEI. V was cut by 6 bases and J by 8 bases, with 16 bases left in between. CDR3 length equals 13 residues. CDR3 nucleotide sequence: TGTGCCAGCAGGTCCATCAGGGCCCCAGAAGCTTTCTTT. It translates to CASRSIRAPEAFF.

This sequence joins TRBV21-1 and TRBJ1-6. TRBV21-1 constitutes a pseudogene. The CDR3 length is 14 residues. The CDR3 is CASRSGAYNSPLHF. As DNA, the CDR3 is TGTGCCAGCAGATCGGGGGCCTATAATTCACCCCTCCACTTT.

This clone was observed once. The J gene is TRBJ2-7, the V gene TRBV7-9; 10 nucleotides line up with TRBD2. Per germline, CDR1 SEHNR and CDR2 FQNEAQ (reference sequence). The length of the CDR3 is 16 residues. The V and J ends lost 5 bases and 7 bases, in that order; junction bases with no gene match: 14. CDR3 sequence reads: CASSPGGLAGVDEQYF. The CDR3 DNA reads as TGTGCCAGCAGCCCCGGGGGGCTAGCGGGAGTGGATGAGCAGTACTTC.

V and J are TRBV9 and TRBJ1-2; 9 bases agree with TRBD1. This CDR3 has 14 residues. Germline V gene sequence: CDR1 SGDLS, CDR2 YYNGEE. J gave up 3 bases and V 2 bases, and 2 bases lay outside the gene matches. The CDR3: CASSVRDRDYGYTF. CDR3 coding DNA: TGTGCCAGCAGCGTCCGGGACAGGGACTATGGCTACACCTTC.

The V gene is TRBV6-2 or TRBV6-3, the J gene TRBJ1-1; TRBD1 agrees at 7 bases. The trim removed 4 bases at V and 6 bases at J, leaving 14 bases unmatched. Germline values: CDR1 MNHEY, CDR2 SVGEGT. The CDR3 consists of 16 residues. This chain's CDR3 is CASSWDPQGGAPEAFF. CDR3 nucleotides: TGTGCCAGCAGTTGGGACCCCCAAGGGGGCGCGCCTGAAGCTTTCTTT.

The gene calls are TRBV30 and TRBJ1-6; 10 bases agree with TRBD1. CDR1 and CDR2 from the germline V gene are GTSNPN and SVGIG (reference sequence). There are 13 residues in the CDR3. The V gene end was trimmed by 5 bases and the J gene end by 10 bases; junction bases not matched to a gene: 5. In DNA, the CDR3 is TGTGCCTGGGGGACAGGGGCTGGGTCACCCCTCCACTTT. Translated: CAWGTGAGSPLHF. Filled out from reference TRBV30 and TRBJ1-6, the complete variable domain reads SQTIHQWPATLVQPVGSPLSLECTVEGTSNPNLYWYRQAAGRGLQLLFYSVGIGQISSEVPQNLSASRPQDRQFILSSKKLLLSDSGFYLCAWGTGAGSPLHFGNGTRLTVT.

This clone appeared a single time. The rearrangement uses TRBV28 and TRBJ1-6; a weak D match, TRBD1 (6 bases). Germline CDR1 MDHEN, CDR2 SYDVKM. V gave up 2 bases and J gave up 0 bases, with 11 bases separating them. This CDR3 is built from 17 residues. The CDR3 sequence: CASSLKQGYSYNSPLHF. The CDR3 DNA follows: TGTGCCAGCAGTTTAAAACAGGGTTACTCCTATAATTCACCCCTCCACTTT.

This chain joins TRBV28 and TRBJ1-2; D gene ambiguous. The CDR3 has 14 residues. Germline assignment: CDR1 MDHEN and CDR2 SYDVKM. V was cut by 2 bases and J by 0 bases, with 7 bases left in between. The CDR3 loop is CASSLQETNYGYTF. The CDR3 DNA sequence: TGTGCCAGCAGTTTACAAGAGACTAACTATGGCTACACCTTC.

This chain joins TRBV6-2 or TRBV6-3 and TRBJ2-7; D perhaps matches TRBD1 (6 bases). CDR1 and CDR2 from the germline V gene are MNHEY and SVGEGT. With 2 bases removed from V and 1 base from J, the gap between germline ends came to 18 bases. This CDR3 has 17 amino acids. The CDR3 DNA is TGTGCCAGCAGTTACGGAAGGCAAACGACAGGATCCTACGAGCAGTACTTC. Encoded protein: CASSYGRQTTGSYEQYF.

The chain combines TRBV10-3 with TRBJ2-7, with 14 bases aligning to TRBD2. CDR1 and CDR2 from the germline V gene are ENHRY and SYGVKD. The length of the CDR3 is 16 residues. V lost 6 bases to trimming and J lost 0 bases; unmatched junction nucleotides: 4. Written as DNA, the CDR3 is TGTGCCATCAGAGAGGGACTAGCGGGGGCCTCCTACGAGCAGTACTTC. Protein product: CAIREGLAGASYEQYF.

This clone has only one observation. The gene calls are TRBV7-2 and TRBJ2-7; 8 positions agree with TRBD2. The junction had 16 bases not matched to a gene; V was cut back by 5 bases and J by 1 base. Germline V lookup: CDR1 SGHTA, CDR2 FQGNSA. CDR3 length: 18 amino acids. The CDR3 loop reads CASSQTGTSGRHSYEQYF. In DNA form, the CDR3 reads TGTGCCAGCAGCCAGACCGGGACTAGTGGCCGACATTCCTACGAGCAGTACTTC.

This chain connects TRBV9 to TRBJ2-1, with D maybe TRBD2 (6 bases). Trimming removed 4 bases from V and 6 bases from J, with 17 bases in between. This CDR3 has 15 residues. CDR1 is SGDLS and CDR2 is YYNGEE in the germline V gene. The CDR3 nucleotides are TGTGCCAGCAGCCTTACCGGAGGGGAAAGCAATGAGCAGTTCTTC. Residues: CASSLTGGESNEQFF.